These T cell receptor beta chains were read from a single sample in a study of blood T cell repertoires in COVID-19. The protocol was immunoSEQ multiplex PCR, while the TCRdb copy is restricted to in-frame clones and leaves out a portion. The sample consists of about 180,000 clones, 80% to 90% of them appearing once. The specimen was PBMCs or T cells enriched from blood (not recorded which). Receptor source: a woman between 18 and 30 years old who had recovered from COVID-19. Both conserved end residues are part of each CDR3. Fields, in order: V gene, D gene, clone size, J gene, CDR3 length, CDR3 protein, CDR3 DNA. D genes are given only for firm matches. Not every row has a clone size; where given, it reads once, few, many or a size class.

>TRBV27|TRBD2|-|TRBJ2-7|15
CASSFSAGDFYEQYF
TGTGCCAGCAGTTTTTCGGCGGGAGACTTCTACGAGCAGTACTTC
>TRBV28|-|-|TRBJ1-5|14
CASSLGRNVQPQHF
TGTGCCAGCAGTTTGGGCAGGAATGTTCAGCCCCAGCATTTT
>TRBV18|-|-|TRBJ2-7|14
CASSPLSSSYEQYF
TGTGCCAGCTCACCACTTTCCTCCTCGTACGAGCAGTACTTC
>TRBV7-2|TRBD2|-|TRBJ2-3|16
CASSFPGGRVSVTQYF
TGTGCCAGCAGCTTCCCAGGCGGGAGGGTAAGTGTTACGCAGTATTTT
>TRBV10-1|TRBD2|-|TRBJ2-3|16
CASSGTSGGLTDTQYF
TGCGCCAGCAGTGGGACTAGCGGGGGACTCACAGATACGCAGTATTTT
>TRBV6-7|TRBD2|-|TRBJ2-5|19
CASIPRGELRGAVLETQYF
TGTGCCAGCATTCCAAGGGGAGAATTGCGGGGGGCTGTTTTAGAGACCCAGTACTTC
>TRBV11-2|TRBD1|-|TRBJ1-4|19
CASSLGSGGSQLSNEKLFF
TGTGCCAGCAGCTTAGGGTCAGGGGGGTCACAGCTGAGTAATGAAAAACTGTTTTTT
>TRBV4-1|-|-|TRBJ2-5|15
CASSYGAGERRTQYF
TGCGCCAGCAGCTATGGAGCAGGGGAACGTAGGACCCAGTACTTC
>TRBV7-2|-|-|TRBJ2-5|13
CASSDRNQETQYF
TGTGCCAGCAGCGACAGGAACCAAGAGACCCAGTACTTC
>TRBV28|-|few|TRBJ1-1|15
CASSSTDRHTVGAFF
TGTGCCAGCAGTTCTACCGACAGACATACCGTTGGAGCTTTCTTT
>TRBV11-2|-|-|TRBJ2-5|13
CASSRDRQETQYF
TGTGCCAGCAGCCGAGACAGGCAAGAGACCCAGTACTTC
>TRBV7-2|TRBD2|-|TRBJ2-7|14
CASSFERGGFEQYF
TGTGCCAGCAGCTTCGAGCGGGGGGGCTTTGAGCAGTACTTC
>TRBV5-1|-|-|TRBJ1-2|15
CASSQTLTGEYGYTF
TGCGCCAGCAGCCAAACCCTCACGGGTGAATATGGCTACACCTTC
>TRBV3-1/TRBV3-2|TRBD2|-|TRBJ2-1|18
CASSQAGLAGGPYNEQFF
TGTGCCAGCAGCCAAGCGGGGCTGGCGGGGGGCCCGTACAATGAGCAGTTCTTC
>TRBV7-8|-|few|TRBJ2-5|15
CASSLALATQETQYF
TGTGCCAGCAGCTTAGCGTTGGCAACCCAAGAGACCCAGTACTTC
>TRBV6-5|-|-|TRBJ1-1|12
CASSYTGTPAFF
TGTGCCAGCAGCTATACCGGGACTCCGGCTTTCTTT
>TRBV25-1|-|-|TRBJ1-3|17
CASSDPGNPYSGNTIYF
TGTGCCAGCAGTGATCCGGGAAACCCATACTCTGGAAACACCATATATTTT
>TRBV5-1|-|-|TRBJ1-1|14
CASRDIPRNTEAFF
TGCGCCAGCCGGGACATTCCTCGGAACACTGAAGCTTTCTTT
>TRBV20-1|-|-|TRBJ1-1|11
CSARAPHEAFF
TGCAGTGCTAGAGCCCCCCATGAAGCTTTCTTT
>TRBV2|TRBD1|few|TRBJ1-2|17
CASSEALPTGGYYGYTF
TGTGCCAGCAGTGAAGCGCTTCCGACAGGGGGCTACTATGGCTACACCTTC
>TRBV6-5|TRBD2|-|TRBJ2-5|16
CASSYGTSELQETQYF
TGTGCCAGCAGTTACGGGACTAGCGAACTCCAAGAGACCCAGTACTTC
>TRBV24-1|TRBD2|once|TRBJ2-1|17
CATSDLQMAGGADEQFF
TGTGCCACCAGTGATTTGCAAATGGCGGGAGGGGCCGATGAGCAGTTCTTC
>TRBV7-8|TRBD1|-|TRBJ2-2|15
CASSEGGRFTGELFF
TGTGCCAGCAGCGAAGGGGGCAGGTTCACCGGGGAGCTGTTTTTT
>TRBV7-6|TRBD1|few|TRBJ1-1|15
CASSPGQGTNTEAFF
TGTGCCAGCAGCCCCGGACAGGGAACGAACACTGAAGCTTTCTTT
>TRBV5-8|TRBD2|-|TRBJ2-4|15
CASSSGTSDKNIQYF
TGTGCCAGCAGCTCAGGGACTAGCGACAAAAACATTCAGTACTTC